The next 21 T cell receptor beta chains were all read from a single sample in a study of post-analysis software for immune sequencing data. The study's findings and limits: In patients, TRBV5-6, TRBV5-1 and TRBV20-1 belonged to roughly five TRBV segments found more frequently than in controls.

The antigens for these receptors are not known. Every TCR beta cDNA library bore unique molecular identifiers. TCRdb reprocessed the PCR reads with MiXCR, giving one entry per CDR3 protein. The sample consists of approximately 570,000 distinct CDR3 sequences, about 40% of them appearing once. The material sequenced was blood. Receptors originate from a girl between 10 and 17 years old with multiple sclerosis.

The chain recombines TRBV4-2 with TRBJ1-5; possibly TRBD1 for D (6 bases). V lost 0 bases to trimming and J lost 9 bases, with 18 bases between them. Germline CDR1 and CDR2: LGHNA and YNFKEQ. This CDR3 spans 16 amino acids. The CDR3 is CASSQDIGLGGRPQHF. CDR3 bases: TGTGCCAGCAGCCAAGACATAGGATTGGGGGGCCGGCCCCAGCATTTT.

The rearrangement joins TRBV29-1 to TRBJ1-1; D possibly corresponds to TRBD1 (5 bases). V was pared by 7 bases and J by 1 base, with 10 bases between. CDR1 and CDR2 from the germline V gene are SQVTM and ANQGSEA. The length of the CDR3 is 12 residues. Written as DNA, the CDR3 is TGCAGCGGGGGACGGTGGAACACTGAAGCTTTCTTT. Protein sequence: CSGGRWNTEAFF.

J is TRBJ2-7 and V is TRBV12-3 or TRBV12-4; 7 nucleotides match TRBD2. After removal of 5 bases from V and 0 bases from J, the junction contained 13 bases not matched to a gene. The CDR3 loop spans 17 amino acids. CDR3 residues: CASSPPGTISGSYEQYF. For the CDR3, the DNA is TGTGCCAGCAGTCCCCCCGGGACTATTAGCGGCTCCTACGAGCAGTACTTC.

The sample holds a few counts of this clonotype. CDR3 residues: CASSQPSRGLPNSYNEQFF. Here the CDR3 DNA reads TGCGCCAGCAGCCAGCCTAGCCGGGGGTTACCGAACTCCTACAATGAGCAGTTCTTC. The chain is built from TRBV4-1 and TRBJ2-1, with a possible D match to TRBD2 (6 bases). Deletions cut 3 bases from V and 0 bases from J, with 21 bases between. Germline V lookup: CDR1 MGHRA, CDR2 YSYEKL. This CDR3 contains 19 residues.

The rearrangement links TRBV12-3 or TRBV12-4 to TRBJ1-2, with D perhaps matching TRBD1 (5 bases). The length of the CDR3 is 14 residues. V was cut by 4 bases and J by 1 base, with 10 bases left in between. The CDR3 spells CASSYLGLNYGYTF. The CDR3 nucleotides read TGTGCCAGCAGTTATTTGGGGCTTAACTATGGCTACACCTTC.

This chain links TRBV20-1 with TRBJ2-7; a possible D gene is TRBD2 (6 bases). The CDR3 spans 15 residues. Trimming pared 0 bases from V and 2 bases from J, leaving 14 bases between. CDR1 DFQATT and CDR2 SNEGSKA come from the germline V gene (reference sequence). For the CDR3, the DNA is TGCAGTGCTAGAGATCCGGCTAGCGACCCCTACGAGCAGTACTTC. Protein sequence: CSARDPASDPYEQYF.

The J gene is TRBJ2-1, the V gene TRBV27; D tentatively reads TRBD1 or TRBD2 (5 bases each). CDR1 is MNHEY, CDR2 SMNVEV, per germline (reference sequence). With 4 bases removed from V and 5 bases from J, the gap between germline ends came to 15 bases. This CDR3 comprises 15 residues. The CDR3 DNA is TGTGCCAGCAGTTATGGGACCGCAGAGAACAATGAGCAGTTCTTC. Translated: CASSYGTAENNEQFF.

In its sample, this clonotype was seen many times. The V call is TRBV7-9, the J call TRBJ2-1; 7 bases fit TRBD1. Per germline, CDR1 SEHNR and CDR2 FQNEAQ (reference sequence). V was clipped by 4 bases and J by 5 bases; unmatched bases: 8. The CDR3 totals 15 residues. The CDR3 DNA sequence: TGTGCCAGCAGCTCCAGACAGGGCAGCCACAATGAGCAGTTCTTC. Translating it yields CASSSRQGSHNEQFF.

This clonotype showed up just a few times. V gene TRBV4-1 combines with J gene TRBJ2-5; 9 bases are shared with TRBD1. Germline loops: CDR1 MGHRA, CDR2 YSYEKL. V shed 3 bases, J shed 2 bases, and the junction held 4 bases outside the gene matches. The CDR3 covers 15 residues. In DNA form, the CDR3 reads TGCGCCAGCAGCCAGGGACAGGGAAAACAAGAGACCCAGTACTTC. It specifies CASSQGQGKQETQYF.

This clonotype was seen a few times. The V and J genes are TRBV28 and TRBJ2-1; D not certain. CDR1 MDHEN and CDR2 SYDVKM come from the germline V gene. The V and J ends lost 2 bases and 1 base respectively, with 9 bases between them. There are 15 residues in the CDR3. CDR3 region: CASSLRGVSYNEQFF. DNA of the CDR3: TGTGCCAGCAGTTTACGCGGAGTTTCCTACAATGAGCAGTTCTTC. The whole variable domain, remainder taken from reference TRBV28 and TRBJ2-1, is DVKVTQSSRYLVKRTGEKVFLECVQDMDHENMFWYRQDPGLGLRLIYFSYDVKMKEKGDIPEGYSVSREKKERFSLILESASTNQTSMYLCASSLRGVSYNEQFFGPGTRLTVL.

The chain links TRBV5-1 to TRBJ2-3; D may be TRBD2 (5 bases). The V and J ends lost 4 bases and 3 bases respectively, with 15 bases between them. The germline V gene encodes CDR1 SGHRS and CDR2 YFSETQ. The CDR3 totals 15 residues. The CDR3 region is CASSPGVHGTDTQYF. The CDR3 coding sequence is TGCGCCAGCAGCCCCGGGGTGCACGGTACAGATACGCAGTATTTT.

The J gene is TRBJ2-7, the V gene TRBV7-8, with no clear D. This CDR3 spans 14 amino acids. Per the germline V gene, CDR1 is SGHVS and CDR2 is FQNEAQ. V lost 5 bases to trimming and J lost 7 bases, with 18 bases between them. The CDR3 DNA is TGTGCCAGCAGCCCACGGGCCTTTACGGAGGAGCAGTACTTC. Translated, it gives CASSPRAFTEEQYF.

This sequence joins TRBV12-3 or TRBV12-4 and TRBJ2-5; D gene unclear. The tail of the sequence fits TRBJ2-7 better, so the J call may be wrong. The CDR3 is 14 residues long. CDR3 loop: CASTFTSRVYEQYF. CDR3 nucleotides: TGTGCCAGCACTTTCACCTCGAGAGTCTACGAGCAGTACTTC.

This clonotype was detected many times. The chain joins TRBV29-1 to TRBJ2-3, with D perhaps TRBD2 (5 bases). Trimming left V 8 bases short and J 0 bases short, with 12 bases between. This CDR3 is built from 13 residues. Germline V CDR1 and CDR2: SQVTM, ANQGSEA. The CDR3 loop is CSLRRGSTDTQYF. CDR3 DNA sequence: TGCAGCCTACGACGGGGAAGCACAGATACGCAGTATTTT.

This clonotype has only a few counts. The genes are TRBV24-1 and TRBJ2-1, with 10 bases identical to TRBD1. The CDR3 extends over 16 amino acids. The junction had 5 bases not matched to a gene; V was cut back by 5 bases and J by 2 bases. CDR1 KGHDR and CDR2 SFDVKD come from the germline V gene. The CDR3 here is CATSATGTGAYNEQFF. The CDR3 nucleotides read TGTGCCACCAGTGCCACCGGGACAGGGGCCTACAATGAGCAGTTCTTC.

The chain couples TRBV12-3 or TRBV12-4 to TRBJ1-5; no firm D call. The CDR3 has 13 amino acids. The germline V and J ends were trimmed by 6 bases and 6 bases, with 12 bases remaining between them. This chain's CDR3 is CASSPVFGQPQHF. CDR3 nucleotide sequence: TGTGCCAGCAGCCCCGTATTCGGTCAGCCCCAGCATTTT.

This clonotype has at least ten counts. The junction differs from germline at one of its ends, possibly a read error. This rearrangement joins TRBV3-1 to TRBJ1-2; no firm D call. CDR3 length: 14 residues. CDR1 is LGHDT and CDR2 is YNNKEL in the germline V gene (reference sequence). As DNA, the CDR3 is TGCGCCAGCAGCCAAGATCTGGGTGGCTATGGCTACACCTTC. Amino acid sequence: CASSQDLGGYGYTF.

V gene TRBV12-3 or TRBV12-4 combines with J gene TRBJ2-7; maybe TRBD2 (6 bases). Trimming removed 5 bases at V and 3 bases at J, with 17 bases between. This CDR3 region has 15 residues. CDR3: CASSPSGLEIYEQYF. CDR3 in DNA: TGTGCCAGCAGTCCCTCGGGACTGGAAATCTACGAGCAGTACTTC.

The chain employs TRBV20-1 and TRBJ2-1; D is perhaps TRBD2 (6 bases). The DNA end lines up better with TRBJ2-7; the J call may be wrong. The CDR3 runs 13 residues. Germline V gene sequence: CDR1 DFQATT, CDR2 SNEGSKA (reference sequence). The chain's CDR3 is CSAESGPPYEQYF. Here the CDR3 DNA reads TGCAGTGCTGAGAGCGGGCCCCCCTACGAGCAGTACTTC.

This clonotype was recorded a few times. The V gene is TRBV4-2, the J gene TRBJ2-1, with TRBD2 identical over 9 bases. The CDR3 is made up of 13 amino acids. V shed 4 bases, J shed 7 bases, and the junction held 2 bases outside the gene matches. Germline CDR1 LGHNA, CDR2 YNFKEQ. CDR3 DNA sequence: TGTGCCAGCAGCCCAACTAGCGGGAATGAGCAGTTCTTC. Amino acid sequence: CASSPTSGNEQFF.

This chain connects TRBV12-5 to TRBJ2-5; D possibly corresponds to TRBD2 (7 bases). Germline V gene data show CDR1 as LGHNT and CDR2 as FRNRAP. Trimming cost V 7 bases and J 5 bases, with 20 bases left between them. The CDR3 covers 15 residues. The CDR3 nucleotides read TGTGCTAGTGCCCACAACCGGGGGGCAAGGGAGACCCAGTACTTC. Its translation: CASAHNRGARETQYF.